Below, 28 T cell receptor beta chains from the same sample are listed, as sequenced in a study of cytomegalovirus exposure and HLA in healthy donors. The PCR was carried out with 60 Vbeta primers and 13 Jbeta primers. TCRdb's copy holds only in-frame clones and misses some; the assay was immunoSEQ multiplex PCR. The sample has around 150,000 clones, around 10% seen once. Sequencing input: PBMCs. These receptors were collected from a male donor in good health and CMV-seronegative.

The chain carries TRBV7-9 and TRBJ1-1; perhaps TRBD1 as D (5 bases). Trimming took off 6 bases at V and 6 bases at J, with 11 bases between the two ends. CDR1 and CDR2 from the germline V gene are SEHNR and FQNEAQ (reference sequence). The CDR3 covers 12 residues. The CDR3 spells CASRRQGSEAFF. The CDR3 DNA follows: TGTGCCAGCAGACGGCAGGGATCTGAAGCTTTCTTT.

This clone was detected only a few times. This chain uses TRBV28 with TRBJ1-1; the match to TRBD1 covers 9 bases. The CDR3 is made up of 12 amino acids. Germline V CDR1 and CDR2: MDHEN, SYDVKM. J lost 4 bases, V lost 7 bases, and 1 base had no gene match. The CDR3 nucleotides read TGTGCCAGCAAGACAGGGGGCACTGAAGCTTTCTTT. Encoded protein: CASKTGGTEAFF.

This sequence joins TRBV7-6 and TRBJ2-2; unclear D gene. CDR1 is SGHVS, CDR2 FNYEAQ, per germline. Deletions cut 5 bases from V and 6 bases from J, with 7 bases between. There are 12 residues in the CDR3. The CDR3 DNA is TGTGCCAGCAGCCCGCTAGCCGGGGAGCTGTTTTTT. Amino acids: CASSPLAGELFF. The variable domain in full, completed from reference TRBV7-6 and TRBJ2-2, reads GAGVSQSPRYKVTKRGQDVALRCDPISGHVSLYWYRQALGQGPEFLTYFNYEAQQDKSGLPNDRFSAERPEGSISTLTIQRTEQRDSAMYRCASSPLAGELFFGEGSRLTVL.

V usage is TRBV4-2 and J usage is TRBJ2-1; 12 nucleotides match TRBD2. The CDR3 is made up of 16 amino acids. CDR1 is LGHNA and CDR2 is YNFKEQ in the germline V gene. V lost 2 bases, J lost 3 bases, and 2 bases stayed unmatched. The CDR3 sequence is CASSQSTSGGYNEQFF. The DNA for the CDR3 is TGTGCCAGCAGCCAATCGACTAGCGGGGGCTACAATGAGCAGTTCTTC.

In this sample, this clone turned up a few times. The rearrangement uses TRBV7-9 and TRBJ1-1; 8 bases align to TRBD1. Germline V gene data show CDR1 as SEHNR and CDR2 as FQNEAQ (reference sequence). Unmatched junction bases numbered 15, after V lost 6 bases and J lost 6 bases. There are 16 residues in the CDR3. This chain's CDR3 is CASSKNMGQDMAEAFF. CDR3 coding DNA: TGTGCCAGCAGTAAAAATATGGGACAGGACATGGCTGAAGCTTTCTTT.

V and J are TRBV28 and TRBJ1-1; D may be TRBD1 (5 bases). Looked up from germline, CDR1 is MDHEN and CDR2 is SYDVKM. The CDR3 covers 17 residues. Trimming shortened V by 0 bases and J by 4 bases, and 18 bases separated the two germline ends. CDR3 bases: TGTGCCAGCAGTTTATGGCATCCCAGGGCCCGGAGCACTGAAGCTTTCTTT. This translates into CASSLWHPRARSTEAFF.

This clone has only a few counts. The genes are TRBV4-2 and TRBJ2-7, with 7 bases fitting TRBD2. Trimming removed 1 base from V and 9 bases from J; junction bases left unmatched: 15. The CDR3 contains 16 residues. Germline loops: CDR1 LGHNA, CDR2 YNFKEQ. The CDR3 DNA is TGTGCCAGCAGCCAAGCGGGGGAGGGAGAGGGTCTAGGGCAGTACTTC. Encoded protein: CASSQAGEGEGLGQYF.

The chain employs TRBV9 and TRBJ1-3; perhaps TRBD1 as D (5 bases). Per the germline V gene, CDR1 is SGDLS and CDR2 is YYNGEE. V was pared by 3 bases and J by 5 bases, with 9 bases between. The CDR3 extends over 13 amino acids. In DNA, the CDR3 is TGTGCCAGCAGCGGACAGAACCGAAACACCATATATTTT. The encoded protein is CASSGQNRNTIYF. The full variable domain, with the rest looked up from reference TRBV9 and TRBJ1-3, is DSGVTQTPKHLITATGQRVTLRCSPRSGDLSVYWYQQSLDQGLQFLIQYYNGEERAKGNILERFSAQQFPDLHSELNLSSLELGDSALYFCASSGQNRNTIYFGEGSWLTVV.

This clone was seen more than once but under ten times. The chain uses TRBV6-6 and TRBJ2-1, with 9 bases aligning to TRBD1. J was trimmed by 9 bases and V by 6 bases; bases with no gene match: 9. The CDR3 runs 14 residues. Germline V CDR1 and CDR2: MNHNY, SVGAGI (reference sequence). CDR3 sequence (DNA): TGTGCCAGCAGCAGGGGACAGGGTTTACCTGAGCAGTTCTTC. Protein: CASSRGQGLPEQFF.

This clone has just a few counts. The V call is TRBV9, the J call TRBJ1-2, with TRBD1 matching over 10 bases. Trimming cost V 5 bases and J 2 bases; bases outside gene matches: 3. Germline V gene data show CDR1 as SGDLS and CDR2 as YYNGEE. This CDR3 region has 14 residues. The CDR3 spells CASRGQGRNYGYTF. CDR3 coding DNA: TGTGCCAGCAGGGGACAGGGGCGAAACTATGGCTACACCTTC.

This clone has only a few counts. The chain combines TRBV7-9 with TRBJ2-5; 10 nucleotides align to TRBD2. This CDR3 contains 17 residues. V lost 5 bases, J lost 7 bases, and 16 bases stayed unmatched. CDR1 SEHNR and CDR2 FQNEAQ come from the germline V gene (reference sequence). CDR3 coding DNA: TGTGCCAGCAGCCCGACGCTAGCGGGAGTCAAAGATGGGACCCAGTACTTC. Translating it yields CASSPTLAGVKDGTQYF.

The CDR3 region is CASSLGRRDSYEQYF. DNA for the CDR3: TGTGCCAGCAGCCTGGGGCGCCGCGACAGCTACGAGCAGTACTTC. The chain has TRBV7-6 and TRBJ2-7, with D tentatively TRBD1 (5 bases). Germline CDR1 reads SGHVS; CDR2 reads FNYEAQ. The CDR3 runs 15 residues. V dropped 5 bases and J dropped 3 bases, with 17 bases sitting between them.

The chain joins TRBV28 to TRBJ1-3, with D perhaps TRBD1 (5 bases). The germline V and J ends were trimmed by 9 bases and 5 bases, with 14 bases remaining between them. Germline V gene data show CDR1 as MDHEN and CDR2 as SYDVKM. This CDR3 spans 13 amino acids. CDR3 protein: CASLEGARNTIYF. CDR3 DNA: TGTGCCAGTCTTGAAGGGGCAAGAAACACCATATATTTT.

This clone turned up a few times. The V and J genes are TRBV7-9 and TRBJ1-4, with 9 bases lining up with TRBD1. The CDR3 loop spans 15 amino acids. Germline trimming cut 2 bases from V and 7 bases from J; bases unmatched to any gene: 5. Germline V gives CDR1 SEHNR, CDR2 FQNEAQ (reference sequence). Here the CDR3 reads CASSLLQGASEKLFF. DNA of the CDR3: TGTGCCAGCAGCTTATTACAGGGGGCGTCTGAAAAACTGTTTTTT.

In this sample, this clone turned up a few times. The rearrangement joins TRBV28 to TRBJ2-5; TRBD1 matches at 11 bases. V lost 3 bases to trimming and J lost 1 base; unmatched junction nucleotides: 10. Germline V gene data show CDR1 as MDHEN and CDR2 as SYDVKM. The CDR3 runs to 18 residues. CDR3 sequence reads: CASSFRTGGVSGQETQYF. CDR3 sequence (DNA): TGTGCCAGCAGTTTTCGGACAGGGGGCGTTTCGGGCCAAGAGACCCAGTACTTC.

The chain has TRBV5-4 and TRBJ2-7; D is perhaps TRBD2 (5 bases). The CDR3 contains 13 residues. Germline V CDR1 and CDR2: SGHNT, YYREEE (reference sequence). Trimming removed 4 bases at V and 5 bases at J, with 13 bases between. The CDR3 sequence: CASSPPPRDEQYF. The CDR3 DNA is TGTGCCAGCAGCCCCCCCCCGCGGGACGAGCAGTACTTC. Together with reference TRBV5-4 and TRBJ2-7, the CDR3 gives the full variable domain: ETGVTQSPTHLIKTRGQQVTLRCSSQSGHNTVSWYQQALGQGPQFIFQYYREEENGRGNFPPRFSGLQFPNYSSELNVNALELDDSALYLCASSPPPRDEQYFGPGTRLTVT.

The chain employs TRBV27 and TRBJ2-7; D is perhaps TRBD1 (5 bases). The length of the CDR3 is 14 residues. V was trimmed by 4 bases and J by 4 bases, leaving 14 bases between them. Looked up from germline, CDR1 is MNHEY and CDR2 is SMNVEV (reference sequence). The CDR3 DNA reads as TGTGCCAGCAGTTCCGACAGTGCAGATTACGAGCAGTACTTC. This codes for CASSSDSADYEQYF.

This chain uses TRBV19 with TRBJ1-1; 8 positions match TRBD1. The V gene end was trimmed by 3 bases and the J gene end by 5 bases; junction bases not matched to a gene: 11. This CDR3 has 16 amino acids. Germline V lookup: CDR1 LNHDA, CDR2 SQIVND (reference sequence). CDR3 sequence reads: CASSIPAGGIKTEAFF. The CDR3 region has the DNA TGTGCCAGTAGTATCCCCGCAGGGGGCATTAAGACTGAAGCTTTCTTT.

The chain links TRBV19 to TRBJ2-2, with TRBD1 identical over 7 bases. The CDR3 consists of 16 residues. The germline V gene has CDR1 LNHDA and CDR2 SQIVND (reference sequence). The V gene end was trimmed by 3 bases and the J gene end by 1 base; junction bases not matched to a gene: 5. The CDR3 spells CASSISRTGNTGELFF. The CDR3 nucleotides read TGTGCCAGTAGTATTTCCCGGACAGGGAACACCGGGGAGCTGTTTTTT.

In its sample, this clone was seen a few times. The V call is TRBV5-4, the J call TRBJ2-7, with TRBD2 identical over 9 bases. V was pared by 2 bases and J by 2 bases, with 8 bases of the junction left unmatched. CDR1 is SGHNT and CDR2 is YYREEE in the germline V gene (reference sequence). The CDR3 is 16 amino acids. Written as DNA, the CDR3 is TGTGCCAGCAGCTTCCTTAAGCGGGAGGCCCCCTACGAGCAGTACTTC. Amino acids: CASSFLKREAPYEQYF.

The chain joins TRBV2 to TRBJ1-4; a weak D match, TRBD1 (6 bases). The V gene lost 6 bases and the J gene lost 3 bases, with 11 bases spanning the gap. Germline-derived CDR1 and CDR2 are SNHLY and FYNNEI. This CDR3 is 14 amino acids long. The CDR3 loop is CASSLRGANEKLFF. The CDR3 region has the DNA TGTGCCAGCAGCCTCAGGGGTGCTAATGAAAAACTGTTTTTT.

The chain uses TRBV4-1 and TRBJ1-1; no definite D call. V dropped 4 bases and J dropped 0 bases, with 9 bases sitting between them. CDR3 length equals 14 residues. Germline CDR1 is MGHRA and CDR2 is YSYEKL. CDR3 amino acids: CASSRDNMNTEAFF. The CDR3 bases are TGCGCCAGCAGCCGAGACAACATGAACACTGAAGCTTTCTTT.

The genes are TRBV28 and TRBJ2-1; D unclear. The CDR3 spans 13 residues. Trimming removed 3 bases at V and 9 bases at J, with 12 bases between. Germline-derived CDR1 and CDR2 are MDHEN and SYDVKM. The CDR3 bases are TGTGCCAGCAGTTTTAAGTCTGCAGTTGAGCAGTTCTTC. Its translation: CASSFKSAVEQFF.

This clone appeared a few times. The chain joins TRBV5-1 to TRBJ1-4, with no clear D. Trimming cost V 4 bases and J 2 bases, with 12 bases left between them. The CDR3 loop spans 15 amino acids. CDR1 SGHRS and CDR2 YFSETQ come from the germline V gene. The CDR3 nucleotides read TGCGCCAGCAGCACCCAGTTGGGCACTAATGAAAAACTGTTTTTT. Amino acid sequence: CASSTQLGTNEKLFF.

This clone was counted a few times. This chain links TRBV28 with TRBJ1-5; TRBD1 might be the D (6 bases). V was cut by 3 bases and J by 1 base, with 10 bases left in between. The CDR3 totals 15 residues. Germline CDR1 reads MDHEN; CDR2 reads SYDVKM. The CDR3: CASSFPGASNQPQHF. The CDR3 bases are TGTGCCAGCAGTTTCCCAGGGGCAAGCAATCAGCCCCAGCATTTT.

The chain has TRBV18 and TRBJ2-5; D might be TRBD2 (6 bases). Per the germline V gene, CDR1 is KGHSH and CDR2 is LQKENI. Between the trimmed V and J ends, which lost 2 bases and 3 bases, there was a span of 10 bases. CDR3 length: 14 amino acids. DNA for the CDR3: TGTGCCAGCTCACCATTCTCGGGAGAAGAGACCCAGTACTTC. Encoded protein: CASSPFSGEETQYF.

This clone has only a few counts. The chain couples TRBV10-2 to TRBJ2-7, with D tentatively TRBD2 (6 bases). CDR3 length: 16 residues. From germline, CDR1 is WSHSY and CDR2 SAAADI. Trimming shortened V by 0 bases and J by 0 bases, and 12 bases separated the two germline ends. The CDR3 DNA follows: TGCGCCAGCAGTGAGTCAGGGGTGACTAGCTCCTACGAGCAGTACTTC. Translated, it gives CASSESGVTSSYEQYF.

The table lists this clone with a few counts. As DNA, the CDR3 is TGTGCCAGCAGCCAAGAGGGGCGGGGGGGTAGGGACACCGGGGAGCTGTTTTTT. Translating gives CASSQEGRGGRDTGELFF. V and J are TRBV4-2 and TRBJ2-2; 9 bases agree with TRBD2. V shed 0 bases, J shed 3 bases, and the junction held 8 bases outside the gene matches. Germline CDR1 reads LGHNA; CDR2 reads YNFKEQ. This CDR3 is 18 amino acids long.